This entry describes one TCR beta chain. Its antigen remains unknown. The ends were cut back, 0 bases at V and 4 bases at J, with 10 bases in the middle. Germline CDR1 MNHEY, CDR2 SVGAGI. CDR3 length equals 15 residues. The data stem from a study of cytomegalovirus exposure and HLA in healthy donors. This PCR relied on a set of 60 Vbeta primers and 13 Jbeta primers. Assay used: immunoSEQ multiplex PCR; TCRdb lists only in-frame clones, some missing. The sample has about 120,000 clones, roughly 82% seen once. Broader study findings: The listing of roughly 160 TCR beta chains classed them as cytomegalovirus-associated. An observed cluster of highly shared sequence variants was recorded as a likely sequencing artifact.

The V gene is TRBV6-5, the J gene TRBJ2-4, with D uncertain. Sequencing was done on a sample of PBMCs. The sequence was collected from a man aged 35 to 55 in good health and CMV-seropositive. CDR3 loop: CASSYSFTEKNIQYF. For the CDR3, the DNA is TGTGCCAGCAGTTACTCCTTTACAGAGAAAAACATTCAGTACTTC.